Listed below are T cell receptor beta chains from one sample, sequenced in a study of patients and donors after allogeneic stem cell transplantation. One entry per CDR3 protein results from TCRdb running MiXCR on the RT-PCR reads. The sample shows more than 850,000 distinct CDR3 sequences, roughly 18% of them seen only once. Material for sequencing was blood, either unsorted or a sorted T cell fraction (not recorded which). These receptors all stem from a human donor who was either an allogeneic HSCT recipient or a stem cell or donor lymphocyte infusion donor (not recorded which). It is not recorded whose cells these are; they may come from a transplant donor. CDR3s include the opening cysteine and the closing phenylalanine or tryptophan. The D gene is left open where the match is weak. Some rows have no size entry. The others give once, few or many, or a class for an expanded clone.

d_call	clone_size	v_call	j_call	cdr3_aa	cdr3_nt
-	-	TRBV25-1	TRBJ1-2	CASSEYYRERYTF	TGTGCCAGCAGTGAATATTACAGAGAGCGCTACACCTTC
TRBD2	-	TRBV7-2	TRBJ2-7	CASSSAGTFEQYF	TGTGCCAGCAGCTCAGCGGGAACTTTCGAGCAGTACTTC
TRBD2	few	TRBV9	TRBJ2-5	CASSVQREGFETQYF	TGTGCCAGCAGCGTACAGCGGGAGGGCTTTGAGACCCAGTACTTC
-	few	TRBV27	TRBJ1-2	CASRNSDSNYGYTF	TGTGCCAGCAGAAACAGTGACTCAAACTATGGCTACACCTTC
-	-	TRBV2	TRBJ2-1	CASCPGRTYNEQFF	TGTGCCAGCTGTCCGGGACGGACGTACAATGAGCAGTTCTTC
-	-	TRBV3-1	TRBJ2-3	CASRIADTQYF	TGTGCCAGCCGTATAGCGGATACGCAGTATTTT
-	many	TRBV12-3/TRBV12-4	TRBJ1-5	CASSLAHGDQPQHF	TGTGCCAGCAGTTTAGCGCATGGAGATCAGCCCCAGCATTTT
-	many	TRBV7-2	TRBJ1-3	CASSLQSGNTIYF	TGTGCCAGCAGCTTACAATCTGGAAACACCATATATTTT
TRBD2	-	TRBV20-1	TRBJ2-7	CSARGQAGGPRTSYEQYF	TGCAGTGCTAGAGGCCAAGCGGGAGGGCCTCGCACTTCCTACGAGCAGTACTTC
TRBD2	few	TRBV20-1	TRBJ2-1	CSARDLGTSANEQFF	TGCAGTGCTAGAGATCTGGGGACTAGCGCGAATGAGCAGTTCTTC
-	-	TRBV20-1	TRBJ1-1	CSAGGLEAFF	TGCAGTGCTGGGGGGCTTGAAGCTTTCTTT
-	-	TRBV11-2	TRBJ2-1	CASSLVPWGPSSSYNEQFF	TGTGCCAGCAGCTTAGTCCCGTGGGGACCCAGCAGCTCCTACAATGAGCAGTTCTTC
TRBD1	few	TRBV4-1	TRBJ1-2	CASSQDRVEYGYTF	TGCGCCAGCAGCCAGGACAGGGTCGAATATGGCTACACCTTC